This paragraph reports one T cell receptor (beta chain). This clonotype appeared many times. Its recognized antigen is unknown. Per-base qualities were not stored, and no clone one base away is much larger. Including cysteine and phenylalanine, the CDR3 has 16 amino acids. Just CDR3 DNA is preserved here, 48 bases in frame from base 1. Per the germline V gene, MDHEN is the CDR1 and SYDVKM is the CDR2. The germline V end is reduced by 2 bases and the J end by 0 bases; junction bases left unmatched: 4. Libraries came from 5' RACE. The instrument given in TCRdb is NextSeq 500. In the TCR library protocol, unique molecular identifiers were attached to individual cDNA molecules to correct for PCR bias and sequencing error. TCR alpha and beta chains were both sequenced, and the abundances of alpha and beta sequences in each sample were closely correlated with each other. On the study's bioinformatics: Decombinator V4 was used to annotate the V gene, J gene and CDR3 of the TCR sequences. Expanded TCRs were defined as changing significantly between any two time points under a Poisson model with p below 0.0001. Abundances of TCRs were expressed as counts per million after normalisation to the total number of TCRs sequenced in each sample. TRAV1-2 paired with TRAJ12, TRAJ20 or TRAJ33 defined MAIT TCRs, while TRAV10 paired with TRAJ18 defined iNKT TCRs. VDJdb, accessed on 1 November 2021, was searched for TCRs annotated for CMV, EBV and SARS-CoV-2, and TCRs annotated for more than one antigen were excluded. TCRdb handled the public reads itself, with Q25 trimming in fastp and clone calling in MiXCR, and kept productive beta chains. Each entry is one CDR3 protein sequence, shown with its most common DNA and genes. The V and J calls were determined by TCRdb, not by the authors. The sample table lists fewer than 50,000 distinct CDR3 sequences, around 6% of them with a count of one. The top ten hold over 10% of the sample.

The sample belongs to a study of early T cells in non-severe SARS-CoV-2 infection (dated by TCRdb to the early 2020s). As for the study more broadly: TCR sequencing used bulk RNA from unsorted whole blood, so alpha and beta chains could not be paired.

Set within a cohort of healthcare workers in London, UK, this nested case-control study involved weekly PCR testing of nasopharyngeal swabs along with blood sampling. Healthcare workers were recruited during the week of the UK lockdown, between 23 and 31 March 2020, and followed weekly for up to about 15 weeks. General conclusions and limits of the study: VDJdb matching was skewed toward anti-spike CD8 responses and likely underestimated virus-specific expansions, missing private and CD4 specificities.

The origin of this receptor is an adult who was a healthcare worker with PCR-confirmed SARS-CoV-2 infection or an uninfected control (not recorded which). The sample consisted of whole blood. Here the chain combines TRBV28 and TRBJ2-3; 8 junctional bases match TRBD2. The nucleotide sequence is TGTGCCAGCAGTTTAGGCGCTAGCGGGAGCACAGATACGCAGTATTTT. Translation gives CASSLGASGSTDTQYF.